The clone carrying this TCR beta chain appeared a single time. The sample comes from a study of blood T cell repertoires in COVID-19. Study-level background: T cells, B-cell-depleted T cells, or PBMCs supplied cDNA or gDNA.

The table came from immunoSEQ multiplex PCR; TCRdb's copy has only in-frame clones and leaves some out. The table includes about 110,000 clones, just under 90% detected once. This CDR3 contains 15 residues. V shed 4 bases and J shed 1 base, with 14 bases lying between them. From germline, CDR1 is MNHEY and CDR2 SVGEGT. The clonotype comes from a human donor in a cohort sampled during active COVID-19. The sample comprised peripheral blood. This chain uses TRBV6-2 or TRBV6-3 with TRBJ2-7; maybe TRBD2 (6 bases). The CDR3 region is CASSSGLGLSYEQYF. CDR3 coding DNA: TGTGCCAGCAGTTCCGGCCTAGGACTATCCTACGAGCAGTACTTC.